What follows are 22 T cell receptor beta chains derived from one specimen sequenced in a study of blood T cell repertoires in COVID-19. TCRdb's table, derived via immunoSEQ multiplex PCR, lists solely in-frame clones and lacks some. Here the sample spans roughly 170,000 clones, approximately 81% being singletons. Sequenced sample: peripheral blood. These receptors came from a woman between 50 and 59 years old with COVID-19, enrolled during active disease.

The chain is built from TRBV12-3 or TRBV12-4 and TRBJ2-2; D uncertain. CDR3 length equals 13 residues. Trimming took 5 bases from V and 6 from J, leaving 10 bases between them. CDR3 loop: CASSPQSAGELFF. The CDR3 DNA follows: TGTGCCAGCAGTCCCCAGAGCGCCGGGGAGCTGTTTTTT.

The CDR3 nucleotides read TGTGCCAACCACGGGGGGTCAGGGGTGAAGACCCAGTACTTC. Translated: CANHGGSGVKTQYF. The V gene is TRBV11-2, the J gene TRBJ2-5, with D perhaps TRBD2 (7 bases). The ends were cut back, 10 bases at V and 6 bases at J, with 21 bases in the middle. This CDR3 is built from 14 residues. The V gene's germline CDR1 is SGHAT and CDR2 FQNNGV.

This chain links TRBV11-2 with TRBJ2-2; D is ambiguous. The CDR3 covers 16 residues. V dropped 5 bases and J dropped 1 base, with 14 bases sitting between them. Germline V gene sequence: CDR1 SGHAT, CDR2 FQNNGV. The CDR3 reads CASSTQFGLNTGELFF. The CDR3 nucleotides are TGTGCCAGCAGCACCCAGTTTGGCCTGAACACCGGGGAGCTGTTTTTT.

This clone appeared once. The V and J genes are TRBV7-9 and TRBJ2-7; 9 bases fit TRBD2. The CDR3 runs to 15 residues. J was trimmed by 5 bases and V by 4 bases; bases with no gene match: 9. Germline V lookup: CDR1 SEHNR, CDR2 FQNEAQ (reference sequence). The CDR3: CASSSSSGAVHEQYF. CDR3 DNA sequence: TGTGCCAGCAGCTCCTCTAGCGGGGCGGTTCACGAGCAGTACTTC. The variable domain in full, completed from reference TRBV7-9 and TRBJ2-7, reads DTGVSQNPRHKITKRGQNVTFRCDPISEHNRLYWYRQTLGQGPEFLTYFQNEAQLEKSRLLSDRFSAERPKGSFSTLEIQRTEQGDSAMYLCASSSSSGAVHEQYFGPGTRLTVT.

The CDR3 here is CASSSILAGTSYEQYF. CDR3 in DNA: TGTGCCAGCAGCTCTATACTAGCGGGGACCTCCTACGAGCAGTACTTC. The chain is built from TRBV5-4 and TRBJ2-7, with 10 nucleotides matching TRBD2. The germline V gene has CDR1 SGHNT and CDR2 YYREEE (reference sequence). CDR3 size: 16 residues. V lost 3 bases, J lost 0 bases, and 6 bases stayed unmatched.

The V and J genes are TRBV11-3 and TRBJ2-7; TRBD1 might be the D (5 bases). Germline loops: CDR1 SGHNT, CDR2 YENEEA. This CDR3 has 15 residues. Between the trimmed V and J ends, which lost 3 bases and 4 bases, there was a span of 16 bases. DNA of the CDR3: TGTGCCAGCAGCTTCCTGGGGCAGAATGAGTACGAGCAGTACTTC. As protein: CASSFLGQNEYEQYF.

The genes are TRBV11-2 and TRBJ2-1; 10 positions match TRBD2. This CDR3 has 17 amino acids. Germline values: CDR1 SGHAT, CDR2 FQNNGV. The V segment lost 5 bases and the J segment 9 bases; nucleotides outside the gene matches: 16. Written as DNA, the CDR3 is TGTGCCAGCAGCCCCAGGGTGTTGGAGCGGGGGGGAAGTGAGCAGTTCTTC. It translates to CASSPRVLERGGSEQFF.

The V and J genes are TRBV18 and TRBJ2-1; 10 nucleotides match TRBD2. This CDR3 region has 16 residues. V dropped 9 bases and J dropped 0; count of bases not matched to a gene: 8. CDR1 and CDR2 (germline): KGHSH, LQKENI. In nucleotides, the CDR3 is TGTGCCAGTTCCGAACTAGCGGGGTCCTCCTACAATGAGCAGTTCTTC. This encodes CASSELAGSSYNEQFF.

The V call is TRBV28, the J call TRBJ2-7, with 7 bases that match TRBD1. This CDR3 contains 15 residues. Trimming took 5 bases from V and 1 from J; bases not matched to a gene: 8. The V gene's germline CDR1 is MDHEN and CDR2 SYDVKM. The CDR3 loop is CASSTTGVHSYEQYF. Here the CDR3 DNA reads TGTGCCAGCAGTACAACAGGGGTGCATTCCTACGAGCAGTACTTC.

The rearrangement joins TRBV18 to TRBJ1-1; 8 bases agree with TRBD1. Looked up from germline, CDR1 is KGHSH and CDR2 is LQKENI. This CDR3 is built from 15 residues. Trimming removed 4 bases from V and 4 bases from J; junction bases left unmatched: 8. CDR3: CASSRGQGIITEAFF. CDR3 nucleotide sequence: TGTGCCAGCTCACGAGGACAGGGTATTATCACTGAAGCTTTCTTT.

The V gene is TRBV7-3, the J gene TRBJ2-2; D perhaps matches TRBD1 (5 bases). The CDR3 is 18 residues long. The V end lost 2 bases, the J end lost 5 bases, and 21 bases lay between the germline ends. CDR1 SGHTA and CDR2 FQGTGA come from the germline V gene. The CDR3 coding sequence is TGTGCCAGCAGCTTAGATCCCCAGGGAAGGGGCCCTACCGGGGAGCTGTTTTTT. Its translation is CASSLDPQGRGPTGELFF.

The V gene is TRBV11-2, the J gene TRBJ2-5; 12 bases align to TRBD2. The ends lost 1 base at V and 4 bases at J; junction bases unmatched: 10. Germline CDR1 reads SGHAT; CDR2 reads FQNNGV. CDR3 length equals 18 residues. CDR3 region: CASSLVTSGGPGGETQYF. The CDR3 DNA reads as TGTGCCAGCAGCTTAGTGACTAGCGGGGGCCCTGGGGGAGAGACCCAGTACTTC.

The V gene is TRBV5-4, the J gene TRBJ1-2, with a possible D match to TRBD1 (6 bases). Germline V gene lookup returns CDR1 SGHNT and CDR2 YYREEE (reference sequence). Trimming stripped 6 bases from V and 1 base from J, with 13 bases between. This CDR3 comprises 14 residues. Here the CDR3 reads CASNIRGYNYGYTF. The CDR3, as DNA: TGTGCCAGCAATATAAGGGGGTATAACTATGGCTACACCTTC.

The V gene is TRBV7-3, the J gene TRBJ1-6, with 8 nucleotides matching TRBD1. The J segment lost 7 bases and the V segment lost 0 bases, leaving 5 bases of the junction unmatched. CDR1 and CDR2 (germline): SGHTA, FQGTGA. This CDR3 has 16 residues. The CDR3 region is CASSLTRAGGNSPLHF. The CDR3 DNA reads TGTGCCAGCAGCTTAACAAGGGCAGGGGGCAATTCACCCCTCCACTTT.

The chain is built from TRBV7-9 and TRBJ2-3, with D unclear. Germline V CDR1 and CDR2: SEHNR, FQNEAQ (reference sequence). The CDR3 covers 11 residues. V was clipped by 4 bases and J by 4 bases, with 3 bases between them. In nucleotides, the CDR3 is TGTGCCAGCAGCTCTTCAGATACGCAGTATTTT. The encoded protein is CASSSSDTQYF.

V usage is TRBV6-1 and J usage is TRBJ2-5, with D possibly matching TRBD2 (5 bases). The CDR3 has 14 residues. Germline V gene lookup returns CDR1 MNHNS and CDR2 SASEGT. Trimming removed 2 bases from V and 0 bases from J, with 7 bases in between. As DNA, the CDR3 is TGTGCCAGCAGTGAACCGGGATACCAAGAGACCCAGTACTTC. Amino acids: CASSEPGYQETQYF.

The chain carries TRBV6-6 and TRBJ1-1; D is undetermined. Trimming pared 4 bases from V and 1 base from J, leaving 4 bases between. This CDR3 has 12 amino acids. The germline V gene encodes CDR1 MNHNY and CDR2 SVGAGI (reference sequence). CDR3 amino acids: CASSSENTEAFF. CDR3 coding DNA: TGTGCCAGCAGTTCAGAGAACACTGAAGCTTTCTTT.

The rearrangement links TRBV7-2 to TRBJ2-5; weak D call: TRBD2 (5 bases). The V end was cut by 1 base, the J end by 4 bases, with 10 bases between. The length of the CDR3 is 14 residues. Germline CDR1 SGHTA, CDR2 FQGNSA. As DNA, the CDR3 is TGTGCCAGCAGCTTAGTCCAGGCGGGAGAGACCCAGTACTTC. Translated: CASSLVQAGETQYF. The variable domain in full, with the rest retrieved from reference TRBV7-2 and TRBJ2-5, is GAGVSQSPSNKVTEKGKDVELRCDPISGHTALYWYRQSLGQGLEFLIYFQGNSAPDKSGLPSDRFSAERTGGSVSTLTIQRTQQEDSAVYLCASSLVQAGETQYFGPGTRLLVL.

The chain has TRBV5-4 and TRBJ1-2, with 8 bases matching TRBD1. The CDR3 covers 14 residues. V gave up 1 base and J gave up 4 bases; unmatched junction bases: 3. Germline V gives CDR1 SGHNT, CDR2 YYREEE (reference sequence). CDR3 amino acids: CASSLRDRGYGYTF. CDR3 DNA sequence: TGTGCCAGCAGCTTGCGAGACAGGGGCTATGGCTACACCTTC.

Of note for this clone: One end of the junction is discordant with germline, which a read error may explain. V gene TRBV6-5 combines with J gene TRBJ1-2, with 12 bases that match TRBD1. The germline V gene encodes CDR1 MNHEY and CDR2 SVGAGI. CDR3 size: 15 residues. The CDR3 here is CASTFTGTGGYGYIF. In nucleotides, the CDR3 is TGTGCCAGCACCTTTACTGGGACAGGGGGCTATGGCTACATCTTC.

Worth noting for this clone: The junction shows a germline mismatch at one end, possibly a read error. The V call is TRBV18, the J call TRBJ2-7, with 7 bases lining up with TRBD1. The CDR3 sequence is 15 residues long. The germline gives CDR1 KGHSH, CDR2 LQKENI. CDR3 DNA sequence: TGTGCCAGCTCTCCACGCCCGGGACAGCCCTACGAGCAGTACTTC. It encodes CASSPRPGQPYEQYF.

The rearrangement joins TRBV4-3 to TRBJ2-5; D unresolved. The germline V gene has CDR1 LGHNA and CDR2 YSLEER. Between the trimmed V and J ends, which lost 1 base and 1 base, there was a span of 7 bases. This CDR3 spans 14 amino acids. CDR3 loop: CASSQAAGQETQYF. The DNA for the CDR3 is TGCGCCAGCAGCCAAGCGGCAGGCCAAGAGACCCAGTACTTC.